These 23 T cell receptor beta chains were sequenced from one sample in a study of blood T cell repertoires in COVID-19. Libraries were prepared by immunoSEQ multiplex PCR; TCRdb keeps only in-frame clonotypes and omits some of them. The sample lists about 220,000 clones, 70% to 85% seen once, with about 3.3% in the top ten. The sequenced material came from PBMCs or T cells enriched from blood (not recorded which). These receptors all stem from a woman aged 55-69 years who had recovered from COVID-19.

The V and J genes are TRBV7-8 and TRBJ2-7; TRBD2 aligns across 8 bases. V shed 0 bases, J shed 6 bases, and the junction held 7 bases outside the gene matches. The CDR3 covers 15 residues. Germline assignment: CDR1 SGHVS and CDR2 FQNEAQ. The CDR3 region is CASSLAGRLAFEQYF. DNA for the CDR3: TGTGCCAGCAGCTTAGCCGGGAGACTAGCGTTCGAGCAGTACTTC.

The chain carries TRBV2 and TRBJ1-2; 8 positions match TRBD1. V was clipped by 1 base and J by 5 bases; unmatched bases: 6. The length of the CDR3 is 15 residues. CDR1 is SNHLY, CDR2 FYNNEI, per germline. CDR3 coding DNA: TGTGCCAGCAGTGAAGGGCAGGGGGCGAGGTATGGCTACACCTTC. It specifies CASSEGQGARYGYTF.

This clone was seen more than once but under ten times. The J gene is TRBJ2-7, the V gene TRBV4-1, with TRBD2 matching 7 bases. Trimming removed 2 bases from V and 5 bases from J; junction bases left unmatched: 6. The CDR3 spans 14 residues. Germline V CDR1 and CDR2: MGHRA, YSYEKL. The CDR3 DNA reads TGCGCCAGCAGCCAACCGGGGGGTTGGGACGAGCAGTACTTC. Protein sequence: CASSQPGGWDEQYF.

This chain joins TRBV11-2 and TRBJ1-6; D unresolved. Trimming removed 3 bases at V and 10 bases at J, with 10 bases between. This CDR3 spans 13 amino acids. Per germline, CDR1 SGHAT and CDR2 FQNNGV. CDR3 protein: CASSFEGLSPLHF. CDR3 DNA sequence: TGTGCCAGCAGCTTTGAGGGTTTATCACCCCTCCACTTT.

The V and J genes are TRBV5-4 and TRBJ2-2; D might be TRBD2 (6 bases). Germline-derived CDR1 and CDR2 are SGHNT and YYREEE (reference sequence). There are 13 residues in the CDR3. The ends were cut back, 6 bases at V and 8 bases at J, with 14 bases in the middle. Here the CDR3 reads CASTLVRGGELFF. For the CDR3, the DNA is TGTGCCAGCACCCTCGTTCGGGGGGGGGAGCTGTTTTTT.

The chain has TRBV10-3 and TRBJ1-1; 9 bases are a match to TRBD1. The CDR3 extends over 14 amino acids. The V segment lost 6 bases and the J segment 4 bases; nucleotides outside the gene matches: 6. Germline values: CDR1 ENHRY, CDR2 SYGVKD. The CDR3 DNA follows: TGTGCCATCAGCCGACAGGGGGTTGGCACTGAAGCTTTCTTT. Translating it yields CAISRQGVGTEAFF.

This clone was detected once. The rearrangement uses TRBV14 and TRBJ1-1; TRBD1 matches at 9 bases. V lost 4 bases to trimming and J lost 1 base; unmatched junction nucleotides: 7. The CDR3 runs 16 residues. Per germline, CDR1 SGHDN and CDR2 FVKESK. The DNA of the CDR3 is TGTGCCAGCAGCCGCCTCGGGACAGGGACGAACACTGAAGCTTTCTTT. This sequence encodes CASSRLGTGTNTEAFF. The variable domain in full, completed from reference TRBV14 and TRBJ1-1, reads EAGVTQFPSHSVIEKGQTVTLRCDPISGHDNLYWYRRVMGKEIKFLLHFVKESKQDESGMPNNRFLAERTGGTYSTLKVQPAELEDSGVYFCASSRLGTGTNTEAFFGQGTRLTVV.

The chain is built from TRBV5-5 and TRBJ2-5; 9 positions agree with TRBD1. CDR1 is SGHKS and CDR2 is YYEKEE in the germline V gene (reference sequence). CDR3 length: 15 residues. V shed 7 bases, J shed 5 bases, and the junction held 12 bases outside the gene matches. In DNA form, the CDR3 reads TGTGCCAGCCTCCAACCCGGGACAGGGCTGGAGACCCAGTACTTC. Its protein is CASLQPGTGLETQYF.

Worth noting for this clone: An end of the junction differs from the germline gene, which may be a read error. The CDR3 nucleotides read TGCGCCAGCAACCAAGGGGCCGACAGAGATAGGGGCTACACCTTC. This encodes CASNQGADRDRGYTF. The chain carries TRBV4-3 and TRBJ1-2; a weak D match, TRBD1 (5 bases). There are 15 residues in the CDR3. Per the germline V gene, CDR1 is LGHNA and CDR2 is YSLEER.

J is TRBJ1-1 and V is TRBV7-5; TRBD1, the table's D call, lacks a check against the DNA. TRBV7-5 has pseudogene status. The CDR3 has 14 amino acids. DNA of the CDR3: TGTGCCAGAAGCTTCTGGACAGTGAACACTGAAGCTTTCTTT. Protein product: CARSFWTVNTEAFF.

This chain links TRBV5-1 with TRBJ1-1; 7 nucleotides match TRBD1. Germline V lookup: CDR1 SGHRS, CDR2 YFSETQ. The trim removed 0 bases at V and 4 bases at J, leaving 6 bases unmatched. This CDR3 comprises 15 residues. CDR3 sequence: CASSLEGARGTEAFF. The CDR3 region has the DNA TGCGCCAGCAGCTTGGAGGGGGCGCGGGGCACTGAAGCTTTCTTT.

The chain employs TRBV6-5 and TRBJ2-7; D might be TRBD1 (7 bases). V lost 6 bases, J lost 5 bases, and 17 bases lay in between. Germline CDR1 is MNHEY and CDR2 is SVGAGI. The CDR3 spans 14 residues. Here the CDR3 reads CASRGQRVENEQYF. The DNA of the CDR3 is TGTGCCAGCAGGGGACAGCGGGTTGAAAACGAGCAGTACTTC.

This chain uses TRBV3-1 (or the pseudogene TRBV3-2) with TRBJ2-3; D call uncertain. CDR1 and CDR2 from the germline V gene are LGHDT and YNNKEL (reference sequence). V shed 5 bases and J shed 1 base, with 10 bases lying between them. This CDR3 region has 14 residues. The chain's CDR3 is CASSVADGTDTQYF. Written as DNA, the CDR3 is TGTGCCAGCAGCGTTGCGGATGGCACAGATACGCAGTATTTT.

The chain links TRBV12-3 or TRBV12-4 to TRBJ2-7, with 8 bases lining up with TRBD2. The CDR3 contains 13 residues. Trimming at V came to 7 bases and at J to 5 bases, leaving 7 bases not matched to a gene. The CDR3 sequence: CASKQREKNEQYF. In DNA form, the CDR3 reads TGTGCCAGCAAGCAGCGGGAGAAGAACGAGCAGTACTTC.

This clone was seen a handful of times. The rearrangement joins TRBV11-3 to TRBJ2-1; D is perhaps TRBD2 (5 bases). CDR1 SGHNT and CDR2 YENEEA come from the germline V gene. The CDR3 covers 15 residues. Trimming cost V 2 bases and J 1 base, with 9 bases left between them. This CDR3 reads CASSLISGSYNEQFF. CDR3 DNA sequence: TGTGCCAGCAGCTTAATAAGCGGTTCCTACAATGAGCAGTTCTTC.

This rearrangement joins TRBV3-1 (or the pseudogene TRBV3-2) to TRBJ1-4, with D tentatively TRBD1 (5 bases). In germline, CDR1 is LGHDT, CDR2 YNNKEL (reference sequence). There are 14 residues in the CDR3. Trimming left V 1 base short and J 7 bases short, with 10 bases between. The CDR3 reads CASSQVPGREKLFF. The DNA of the CDR3 is TGTGCCAGCAGCCAAGTCCCAGGGCGTGAAAAACTGTTTTTT.

This clone was detected ten times or more. This sequence joins TRBV6-1 and TRBJ2-7; possibly TRBD1 for D (6 bases). Germline V CDR1 and CDR2: MNHNS, SASEGT. CDR3 length: 15 residues. V lost 0 bases, J lost 4 bases, and 13 bases lay in between. The CDR3 DNA is TGTGCCAGCAGTGAAGCGCGGACAGCCACTTACGAGCAGTACTTC. This encodes CASSEARTATYEQYF.

This clone was seen a single time. This rearrangement joins TRBV5-1 to TRBJ1-1; maybe TRBD1 (5 bases). The V gene lost 7 bases and the J gene lost 0 bases, with 13 bases spanning the gap. CDR3 size: 14 residues. Germline V lookup: CDR1 SGHRS, CDR2 YFSETQ. CDR3 nucleotide sequence: TGCGCCAGCGGCGGGGGGGTCGTGAACACTGAAGCTTTCTTT. This encodes CASGGGVVNTEAFF.

The chain employs TRBV29-1 and TRBJ1-1; possibly TRBD1 for D (5 bases). The germline V and J ends were trimmed by 4 bases and 3 bases, with 12 bases remaining between them. This CDR3 is 13 amino acids long. The V gene's germline CDR1 is SQVTM and CDR2 ANQGSEA. The CDR3, as DNA: TGCAGCGTTGCTCAGGGCAGGGACACTGAAGCTTTCTTT. It is translated as CSVAQGRDTEAFF.

This clone showed up just a few times. V usage is TRBV5-1 and J usage is TRBJ2-7; D is uncertain. Germline V lookup: CDR1 SGHRS, CDR2 YFSETQ. With 4 bases removed from V and 4 bases from J, the gap between germline ends came to 9 bases. The CDR3 length is 12 residues. CDR3 DNA sequence: TGCGCCAGCAGCGATAGTACTTACGAGCAGTACTTC. It encodes CASSDSTYEQYF.

The rearrangement joins TRBV2 to TRBJ2-7; weak D call: TRBD2 (6 bases). CDR1 and CDR2 from the germline V gene are SNHLY and FYNNEI. V lost 5 bases and J lost 2, with 13 bases in between. The CDR3 sequence is 14 residues long. As DNA, the CDR3 is TGTGCCAGCAGTACCGCGGGACGGGCCTACGAGCAGTACTTC. Amino acid sequence: CASSTAGRAYEQYF.

The rearrangement joins TRBV10-3 to TRBJ1-2, with TRBD1 identical over 12 bases. J lost 5 bases, V lost 7 bases, and 11 bases had no gene match. The CDR3 contains 16 residues. Germline V CDR1 and CDR2: ENHRY, SYGVKD. The CDR3 protein is CAINSPGTGGGYGYTF. The DNA of the CDR3 is TGTGCCATCAATTCACCCGGGACAGGGGGCGGGTATGGCTACACCTTC.

The rearrangement joins TRBV6-5 to TRBJ1-6; D might be TRBD1 (6 bases). Germline V gene data show CDR1 as MNHEY and CDR2 as SVGAGI. V lost 4 bases to trimming and J lost 7 bases, with 14 bases between them. This CDR3 is 15 amino acids long. The DNA for the CDR3 is TGTGCCAGCAGTTCATACAGGGCCGGGAATTCACCCCTCCACTTT. It codes for CASSSYRAGNSPLHF.